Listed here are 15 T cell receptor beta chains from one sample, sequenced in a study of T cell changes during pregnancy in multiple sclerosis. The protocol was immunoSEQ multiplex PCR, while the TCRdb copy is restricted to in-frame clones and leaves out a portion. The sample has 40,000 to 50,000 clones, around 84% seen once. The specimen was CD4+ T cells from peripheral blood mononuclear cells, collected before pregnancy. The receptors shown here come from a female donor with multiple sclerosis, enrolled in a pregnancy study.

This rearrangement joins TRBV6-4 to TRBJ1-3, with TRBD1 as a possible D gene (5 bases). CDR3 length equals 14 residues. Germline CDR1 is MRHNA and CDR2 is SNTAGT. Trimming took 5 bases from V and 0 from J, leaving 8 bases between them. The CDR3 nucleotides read TGTGCCAGCAGTTCCGACAGCTCTGGAAACACCATATATTTT. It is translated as CASSSDSSGNTIYF.

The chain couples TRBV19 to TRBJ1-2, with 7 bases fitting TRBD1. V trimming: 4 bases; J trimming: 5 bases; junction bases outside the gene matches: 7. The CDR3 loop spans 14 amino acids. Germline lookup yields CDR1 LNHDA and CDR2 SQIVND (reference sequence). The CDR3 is CASSKGQSNYGYTF. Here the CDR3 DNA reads TGTGCCAGTAGTAAGGGACAGTCAAATTATGGCTACACCTTC.

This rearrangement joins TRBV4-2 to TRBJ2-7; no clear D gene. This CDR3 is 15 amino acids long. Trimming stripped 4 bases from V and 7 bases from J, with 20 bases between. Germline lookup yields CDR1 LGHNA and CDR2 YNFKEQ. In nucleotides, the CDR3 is TGTGCCAGCAGCCTACAAGTTGCCAACGCCGGGGAGCAGTACTTC. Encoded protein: CASSLQVANAGEQYF.

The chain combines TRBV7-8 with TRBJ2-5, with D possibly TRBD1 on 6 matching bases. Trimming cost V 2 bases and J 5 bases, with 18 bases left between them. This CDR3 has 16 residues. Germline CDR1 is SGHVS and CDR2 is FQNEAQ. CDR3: CASSLYGRGSGETQYF. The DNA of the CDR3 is TGTGCCAGCAGCTTATATGGCAGGGGTAGTGGGGAGACCCAGTACTTC.

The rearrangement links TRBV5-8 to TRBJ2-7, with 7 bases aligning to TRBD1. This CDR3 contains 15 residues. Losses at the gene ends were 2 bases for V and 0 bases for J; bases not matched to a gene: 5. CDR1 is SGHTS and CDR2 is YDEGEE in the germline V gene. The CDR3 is CASSFNRDSSYEQYF. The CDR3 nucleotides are TGTGCCAGCAGCTTCAACCGGGACAGCTCCTACGAGCAGTACTTC.

CDR3 sequence reads: CASSYSSRTEAFF. The CDR3 DNA follows: TGTGCCAGCAGTTACTCGAGCAGGACTGAAGCTTTCTTT. The gene calls are TRBV6-5 and TRBJ1-1; no definite D call. CDR1 MNHEY and CDR2 SVGAGI come from the germline V gene. The CDR3 covers 13 residues. V was trimmed by 0 bases and J by 5 bases, leaving 7 bases between them.

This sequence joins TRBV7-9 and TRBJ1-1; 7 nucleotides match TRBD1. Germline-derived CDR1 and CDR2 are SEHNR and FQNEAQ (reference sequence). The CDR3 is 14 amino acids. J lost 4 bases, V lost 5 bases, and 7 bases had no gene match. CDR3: CASSPTRGATEAFF. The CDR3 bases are TGTGCCAGCAGCCCAACCAGGGGGGCCACTGAAGCTTTCTTT.

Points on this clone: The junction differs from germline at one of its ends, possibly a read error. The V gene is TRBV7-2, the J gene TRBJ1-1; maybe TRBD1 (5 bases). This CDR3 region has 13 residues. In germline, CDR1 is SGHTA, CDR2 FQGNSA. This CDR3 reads CASTRTSGSRAPF. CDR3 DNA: TGTGCCAGCACTAGAACTTCAGGATCCAGGGCACCTTTT.

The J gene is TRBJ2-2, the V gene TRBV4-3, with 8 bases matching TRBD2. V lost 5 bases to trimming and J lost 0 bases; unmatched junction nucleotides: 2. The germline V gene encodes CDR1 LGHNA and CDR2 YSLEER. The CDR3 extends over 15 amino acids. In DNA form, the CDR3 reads TGCGCCAGCAGCTCGGGGGGGGCGAACACCGGGGAGCTGTTTTTT. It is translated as CASSSGGANTGELFF.

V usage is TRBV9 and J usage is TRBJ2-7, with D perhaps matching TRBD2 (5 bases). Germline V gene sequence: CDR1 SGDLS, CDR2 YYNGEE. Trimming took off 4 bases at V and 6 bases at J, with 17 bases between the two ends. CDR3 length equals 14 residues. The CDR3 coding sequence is TGTGCCAGCAGCTACCGGGAAAGTCAAGGCGAGCAGTACTTC. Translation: CASSYRESQGEQYF. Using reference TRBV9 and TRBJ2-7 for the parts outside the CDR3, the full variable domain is DSGVTQTPKHLITATGQRVTLRCSPRSGDLSVYWYQQSLDQGLQFLIQYYNGEERAKGNILERFSAQQFPDLHSELNLSSLELGDSALYFCASSYRESQGEQYFGPGTRLTVT.

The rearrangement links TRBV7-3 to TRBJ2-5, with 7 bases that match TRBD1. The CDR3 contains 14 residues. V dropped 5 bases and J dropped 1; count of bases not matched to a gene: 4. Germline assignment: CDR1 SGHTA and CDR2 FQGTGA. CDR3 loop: CASSQTGTQETQYF. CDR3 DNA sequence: TGTGCCAGCAGCCAGACAGGGACCCAAGAGACCCAGTACTTC. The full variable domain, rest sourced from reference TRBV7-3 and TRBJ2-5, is GAGVSQTPSNKVTEKGKYVELRCDPISGHTALYWYRQSLGQGPEFLIYFQGTGAADDSGLPNDRFFAVRPEGSVSTLKIQRTERGDSAVYLCASSQTGTQETQYFGPGTRLLVL.

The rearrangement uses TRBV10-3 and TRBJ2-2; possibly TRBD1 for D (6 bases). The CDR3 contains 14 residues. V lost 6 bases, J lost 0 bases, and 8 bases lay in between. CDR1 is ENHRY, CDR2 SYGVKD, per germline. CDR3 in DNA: TGTGCCATCAGCGACAGGTCGAACACCGGGGAGCTGTTTTTT. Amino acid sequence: CAISDRSNTGELFF.

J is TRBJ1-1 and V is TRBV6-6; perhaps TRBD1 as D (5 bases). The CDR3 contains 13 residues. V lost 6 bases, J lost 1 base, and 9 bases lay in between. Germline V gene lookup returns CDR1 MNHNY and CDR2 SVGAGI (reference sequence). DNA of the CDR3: TGTGCCAGCAGCCGACAGAAGAACACTGAAGCTTTCTTT. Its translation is CASSRQKNTEAFF.

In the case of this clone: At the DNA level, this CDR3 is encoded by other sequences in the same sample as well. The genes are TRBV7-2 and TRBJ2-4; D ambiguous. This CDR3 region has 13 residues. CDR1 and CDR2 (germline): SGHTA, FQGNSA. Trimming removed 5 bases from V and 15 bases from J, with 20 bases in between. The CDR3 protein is CASSTYLGPRWYF. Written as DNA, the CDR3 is TGTGCCAGCAGCACCTACCTGGGCCCACGTTGGTACTTC.

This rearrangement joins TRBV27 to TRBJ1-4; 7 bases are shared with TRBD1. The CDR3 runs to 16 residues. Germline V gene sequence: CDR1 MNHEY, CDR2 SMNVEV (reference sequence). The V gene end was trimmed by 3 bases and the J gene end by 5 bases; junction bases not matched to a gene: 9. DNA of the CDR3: TGTGCCAGCAGTTTTTCCAGGGGGGCAGGAAATGAAAAACTGTTTTTT. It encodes CASSFSRGAGNEKLFF.